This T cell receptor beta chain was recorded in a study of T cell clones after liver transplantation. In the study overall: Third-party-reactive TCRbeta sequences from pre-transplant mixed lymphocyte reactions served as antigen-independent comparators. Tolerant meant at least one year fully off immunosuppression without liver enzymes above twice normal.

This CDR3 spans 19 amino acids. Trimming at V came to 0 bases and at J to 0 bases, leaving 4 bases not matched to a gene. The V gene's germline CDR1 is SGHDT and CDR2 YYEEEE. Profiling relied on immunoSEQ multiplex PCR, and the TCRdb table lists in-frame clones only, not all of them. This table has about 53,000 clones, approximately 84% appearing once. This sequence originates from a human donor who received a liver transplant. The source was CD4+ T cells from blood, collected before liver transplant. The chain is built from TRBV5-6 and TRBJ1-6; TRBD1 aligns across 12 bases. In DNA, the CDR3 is TGTGCCAGCAGCTTGGAGGGACAGGGGGCCTTCTCCTATAATTCACCCCTCCACTTT. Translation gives CASSLEGQGAFSYNSPLHF.